The next 30 T cell receptor beta chains were all read from a single sample in a study of blood T cell repertoires in COVID-19. Repertoires were generated with immunoSEQ multiplex PCR, while TCRdb's copy carries only in-frame clones and drops some. The table has about 200,000 clones, around nine tenths seen once. The sample was peripheral blood. The receptors stem from a man in his fifties with COVID-19, enrolled during active disease.

V gene TRBV6-1 combines with J gene TRBJ2-7; TRBD1 might be the D (5 bases). CDR1 is MNHNS and CDR2 is SASEGT in the germline V gene. The CDR3 sequence is 14 residues long. The V and J ends lost 3 bases and 3 bases respectively, with 12 bases between them. The CDR3 coding sequence is TGTGCCAGCAGTGAGTCAGGGAACCTCTACGAGCAGTACTTC. This gives the protein CASSESGNLYEQYF.

V is TRBV6-5 and J is TRBJ1-2, with D tentatively TRBD1 (6 bases). Germline V gene data show CDR1 as MNHEY and CDR2 as SVGAGI. The V end was cut by 7 bases, the J end by 3 bases, with 18 bases between. The CDR3 is 15 amino acids. The CDR3 DNA reads as TGTGCCAGCACCTTGAGGGGGGGCGAGTACTATGGCTACACCTTC. Translation: CASTLRGGEYYGYTF.

This clone has more than one count but fewer than ten. The chain links TRBV18 to TRBJ2-1; the D gene is possibly TRBD2 (5 bases). This CDR3 is built from 15 residues. With 3 bases removed from V and 5 bases from J, the gap between germline ends came to 14 bases. Germline V gene lookup returns CDR1 KGHSH and CDR2 LQKENI. The CDR3 DNA is TGTGCCAGCTCACCTTTCAGCGGACCCCACAATGAGCAGTTCTTC. This sequence encodes CASSPFSGPHNEQFF.

The chain couples TRBV7-9 to TRBJ1-1; possible D gene TRBD1, 6 bases. The CDR3 covers 13 residues. Per germline, CDR1 SEHNR and CDR2 FQNEAQ (reference sequence). Trimming removed 10 bases from V and 6 bases from J, with 18 bases in between. The CDR3 DNA follows: TGTGCCACCTCCCGGGGGGGCAGGCCTGAAGCTTTCTTT. This gives the protein CATSRGGRPEAFF.

The rearrangement joins TRBV6-1 to TRBJ1-5; D call uncertain. Germline V CDR1 and CDR2: MNHNS, SASEGT. V was cut by 2 bases and J by 4 bases, with 9 bases left in between. The CDR3 covers 14 residues. The CDR3 loop reads CASSESGRNQPQHF. The CDR3 region has the DNA TGTGCCAGCAGTGAATCTGGGAGAAATCAGCCCCAGCATTTT.

The chain recombines TRBV10-3 with TRBJ2-7, with D tentatively TRBD1 (6 bases). Germline loops: CDR1 ENHRY, CDR2 SYGVKD. Deletions cut 8 bases from V and 0 bases from J, with 14 bases between. CDR3 length: 14 amino acids. CDR3 amino acids: CAICRGGGSYEQYF. The CDR3 DNA reads as TGTGCCATCTGCAGGGGTGGGGGCTCCTACGAGCAGTACTTC.

Turning to this clone: Other nucleotide sequences from this sample produce the same CDR3. This rearrangement joins TRBV19 to TRBJ1-5, with TRBD1 identical over 7 bases. The V gene's germline CDR1 is LNHDA and CDR2 SQIVND (reference sequence). The CDR3 contains 14 residues. With 5 bases clipped from V and 2 bases from J, the junction kept 3 bases outside the gene matches. The CDR3 loop reads CASSSTGGNQPQHF. The DNA for the CDR3 is TGTGCCAGTAGTTCTACAGGGGGCAATCAGCCCCAGCATTTT.

A word on this clone: This sample includes further DNA sequences coding for the same CDR3. The V call is TRBV2, the J call TRBJ1-2, with 7 bases identical to TRBD1. CDR1 is SNHLY, CDR2 FYNNEI, per germline. Trimming took 6 bases from V and 6 from J; bases not matched to a gene: 7. The length of the CDR3 is 13 residues. The CDR3 is CASREGAGNGYTF. The DNA for the CDR3 is TGTGCCAGCAGGGAGGGGGCGGGCAATGGCTACACCTTC.

This chain connects TRBV6-2 or TRBV6-3 to TRBJ1-2; 7 bases are a match to TRBD1. This CDR3 has 12 residues. V trimming: 4 bases; J trimming: 14 bases; junction bases outside the gene matches: 10. Germline V lookup: CDR1 MNHEY, CDR2 SVGEGT. CDR3 residues: CASSSPPGTATF. In DNA form, the CDR3 reads TGTGCCAGCAGTTCACCCCCCGGGACAGCTACCTTC.

The J gene is TRBJ2-1, the V gene TRBV6-6, with 12 bases identical to TRBD2. V was pared by 2 bases and J by 7 bases, with 6 bases of the junction left unmatched. In germline, CDR1 is MNHNY, CDR2 SVGAGI (reference sequence). This CDR3 spans 16 amino acids. CDR3 loop: CASSYATSGRLNEQFF. CDR3 nucleotide sequence: TGTGCCAGCAGTTACGCTACTAGCGGGAGGTTAAATGAGCAGTTCTTC.

In DNA form, the CDR3 reads TGTGCCAGCAGCACAAGCGGGAGTGGAGAGACCCAGTACTTC. It codes for CASSTSGSGETQYF. The chain couples TRBV5-4 to TRBJ2-5; 8 bases agree with TRBD2. The CDR3 sequence is 14 residues long. The V gene's germline CDR1 is SGHNT and CDR2 YYREEE (reference sequence). The ends lost 4 bases at V and 4 bases at J; junction bases unmatched: 6.

This clone appeared once. This chain joins TRBV27 and TRBJ2-2; TRBD2 is a possible D gene (5 bases). Trimming took 5 bases from V and 9 from J, leaving 16 bases between them. This CDR3 region has 14 residues. Looked up from germline, CDR1 is MNHEY and CDR2 is SMNVEV (reference sequence). The CDR3 region is CASSPDYLIRELFF. CDR3 DNA: TGTGCCAGCAGTCCCGACTACCTAATCCGGGAGCTGTTTTTT.

This clone was observed once. The chain couples TRBV5-1 to TRBJ2-7; perhaps TRBD2 as D (6 bases). Germline V lookup: CDR1 SGHRS, CDR2 YFSETQ. Trimming pared 0 bases from V and 7 bases from J, leaving 11 bases between. The CDR3 extends over 13 amino acids. CDR3 sequence (DNA): TGCGCCAGCAGCTTGGCCGAGGCGGGGGAGCAGTACTTC. It translates to CASSLAEAGEQYF.

The chain employs TRBV9 and TRBJ2-2; 9 bases align to TRBD1. The germline V gene has CDR1 SGDLS and CDR2 YYNGEE. The trim removed 4 bases at V and 4 bases at J, leaving 5 bases unmatched. The CDR3 is 15 amino acids. CDR3 coding DNA: TGTGCCAGCAGCTCCGGGACAGGGCGCACCGGGGAGCTGTTTTTT. It is translated as CASSSGTGRTGELFF.

CDR3 amino acids: CASKRGGASGPGTDTQYF. Here the CDR3 DNA reads TGTGCCTCGAAGCGGGGGGGAGCTAGCGGGCCAGGCACAGATACGCAGTATTTT. The chain links TRBV19 to TRBJ2-3; 10 nucleotides agree with TRBD2. CDR3 size: 18 residues. Germline V lookup: CDR1 LNHDA, CDR2 SQIVND (reference sequence). V lost 11 bases and J lost 1; bases outside the gene matches: 18. The variable domain in full, with the rest retrieved from reference TRBV19 and TRBJ2-3, is DGGITQSPKYLFRKEGQNVTLSCEQNLNHDAMYWYRQDPGQGLRLIYYSQIVNDFQKGDIAEGYSVSREKKESFPLTVTSAQKNPTAFYLCASKRGGASGPGTDTQYFGPGTRLTVL.

This clone appeared a single time. The V gene is TRBV10-2, the J gene TRBJ1-5; D is unresolved. The CDR3 contains 15 residues. V was trimmed by 3 bases and J by 0 bases, leaving 9 bases between them. CDR1 WSHSY and CDR2 SAAADI come from the germline V gene. The CDR3 spells CASSEHRDSNQPQHF. The CDR3 nucleotides are TGCGCCAGCAGTGAACACCGGGATAGCAATCAGCCCCAGCATTTT.

The genes are TRBV5-4 and TRBJ1-2, with a tentative D call TRBD1 (6 bases). V was pared by 5 bases and J by 7 bases, with 21 bases between. CDR3 length: 15 residues. Germline-derived CDR1 and CDR2 are SGHNT and YYREEE (reference sequence). CDR3 nucleotides: TGTGCCAGCAGTTTCCCACCCGGGACAAGGGGTGGCTACACCTTC. Protein: CASSFPPGTRGGYTF.

This clone was detected only once. The chain employs TRBV5-1 and TRBJ2-7; 15 nucleotides line up with TRBD2. Germline CDR1 reads SGHRS; CDR2 reads YFSETQ. The CDR3 runs to 21 residues. Germline trimming cut 1 base from V and 1 base from J; bases unmatched to any gene: 15. CDR3 sequence reads: CASSLTIGTGLAGGRSYEQYF. In DNA, the CDR3 is TGCGCCAGCAGCTTGACGATTGGAACGGGACTAGCGGGAGGCCGATCCTACGAGCAGTACTTC.

The chain employs TRBV5-1 and TRBJ1-6; D is perhaps TRBD1 (5 bases). Trimming shortened V by 4 bases and J by 10 bases, and 18 bases separated the two germline ends. The germline V gene has CDR1 SGHRS and CDR2 YFSETQ. CDR3 length equals 15 residues. The CDR3 DNA reads as TGCGCCAGCAGCCTCCGGGACGGGGGTTACTCACCCCTCCACTTT. Translation: CASSLRDGGYSPLHF. Based on the CDR3 plus reference TRBV5-1 and TRBJ1-6, the full variable domain is KAGVTQTPRYLIKTRGQQVTLSCSPISGHRSVSWYQQTPGQGLQFLFEYFSETQRNKGNFPGRFSGRQFSNSRSEMNVSTLELGDSALYLCASSLRDGGYSPLHFGNGTRLTVT.

Here the CDR3 reads CASSLGTSGNTIYF. CDR3 coding DNA: TGTGCCAGCAGCCTCGGGACTTCTGGAAACACCATATATTTT. The chain uses TRBV9 and TRBJ1-3, with D possibly being TRBD1 (5 bases). This CDR3 comprises 14 residues. Germline CDR1 SGDLS, CDR2 YYNGEE. Trimming left V 4 bases short and J 1 base short, with 9 bases between.

J is TRBJ1-2 and V is TRBV5-6; D call uncertain. The CDR3 contains 14 residues. Germline CDR1 and CDR2: SGHDT and YYEEEE. V lost 4 bases and J 4 bases, leaving 14 bases between the germline ends. The CDR3 loop reads CASSAIPGIYGYTF. The CDR3 DNA reads as TGTGCCAGCAGCGCAATCCCCGGGATCTATGGCTACACCTTC.

The chain links TRBV6-4 to TRBJ1-6; tentative D call: TRBD1 (5 bases). CDR3 length equals 14 residues. Trimming stripped 4 bases from V and 10 bases from J, with 14 bases between. Per germline, CDR1 MRHNA and CDR2 SNTAGT. CDR3 DNA: TGTGCCAGCAGTGCGGAGGGGTCGGGGTCACCCCTCCACTTT. Translation: CASSAEGSGSPLHF.

V gene TRBV4-1 combines with J gene TRBJ2-3; 9 bases are a match to TRBD1. The V gene's germline CDR1 is MGHRA and CDR2 YSYEKL. There are 16 residues in the CDR3. The ends lost 1 base at V and 2 bases at J; junction bases unmatched: 4. The CDR3 loop reads CASSQGGTGTTDTQYF. The CDR3 DNA follows: TGCGCCAGCAGCCAAGGAGGGACAGGGACCACAGATACGCAGTATTTT.

The chain uses TRBV9 and TRBJ1-4, with D tentatively TRBD1 (6 bases). In germline, CDR1 is SGDLS, CDR2 YYNGEE. With 4 bases removed from V and 0 bases from J, the gap between germline ends came to 22 bases. This CDR3 spans 19 amino acids. The CDR3 loop reads CASSSPGTEGETTNEKLFF. CDR3 nucleotides: TGTGCCAGCAGCTCCCCCGGTACAGAGGGGGAAACAACTAATGAAAAACTGTTTTTT.

V gene TRBV30 combines with J gene TRBJ1-2; 8 bases fit TRBD1. The CDR3 is 13 amino acids. The germline V gene encodes CDR1 GTSNPN and CDR2 SVGIG (reference sequence). J lost 5 bases, V lost 3 bases, and 5 bases had no gene match. DNA of the CDR3: TGTGCCTGGAGGGACAGGGATGGGTATGGCTACACCTTC. Its protein product is CAWRDRDGYGYTF.

This clone has just one count. The gene calls are TRBV7-9 and TRBJ2-7; a weak D match, TRBD1 (5 bases). This CDR3 has 16 amino acids. The ends were cut back, 5 bases at V and 2 bases at J, with 19 bases in the middle. Per the germline V gene, CDR1 is SEHNR and CDR2 is FQNEAQ (reference sequence). DNA for the CDR3: TGTGCCAGCAGCCGTAGTTGGTCTCAGGGTGCCTACGAGCAGTACTTC. Its translation: CASSRSWSQGAYEQYF.

The chain uses TRBV2 and TRBJ1-2, with D uncertain. This CDR3 is built from 13 residues. The V and J ends lost 5 bases and 2 bases respectively, with 9 bases between them. Germline CDR1 reads SNHLY; CDR2 reads FYNNEI. In DNA, the CDR3 is TGTGCCAGCAGTACCGACGGGAACTATGGCTACACCTTC. It specifies CASSTDGNYGYTF.

The chain employs TRBV2 and TRBJ2-7, with TRBD2 matching over 9 bases. CDR3 length equals 17 residues. In germline, CDR1 is SNHLY, CDR2 FYNNEI. The J segment lost 2 bases and the V segment lost 0 bases, leaving 8 bases of the junction unmatched. This chain's CDR3 is CASSEAISGSRTYEQYF. Written as DNA, the CDR3 is TGTGCCAGCAGTGAAGCGATTAGCGGGAGTAGGACCTACGAGCAGTACTTC.

This clone showed up just a few times. The V gene is TRBV6-6, the J gene TRBJ2-7; the D gene is possibly TRBD1 (6 bases). Germline CDR1 is MNHNY and CDR2 is SVGAGI (reference sequence). With 2 bases removed from V and 3 bases from J, the gap between germline ends came to 11 bases. There are 14 residues in the CDR3. DNA of the CDR3: TGTGCCAGCAGTTACCTACAGGGAAACTACGAGCAGTACTTC. This translates into CASSYLQGNYEQYF.

This clone was seen just once. The V and J genes are TRBV9 and TRBJ2-1; 7 nucleotides align to TRBD2. The V segment lost 0 bases and the J segment 4 bases; nucleotides outside the gene matches: 1. Germline CDR1 reads SGDLS; CDR2 reads YYNGEE. The CDR3 totals 14 residues. CDR3 sequence reads: CASSVVGGYNEQFF. CDR3 nucleotides: TGTGCCAGCAGCGTAGTCGGGGGGTACAATGAGCAGTTCTTC.